These 16 T cell receptor beta chains came from one sample sequenced in a study of Ad26.COV2.S vaccination and SARS-CoV-2 variants. The data were produced by immunoSEQ multiplex PCR, yet TCRdb's version contains in-frame clones alone and is incomplete. The table lists around 500,000 clones, 89% of them singletons. Treatment denoted: roughly 18 received Ad26.COV2.S at low or high dose, single or two shots; roughly five received placebo; per-sample allocation not given. The investigators took samples on day 63 after the first vaccine or placebo injection. This material consisted of peripheral blood, taken in a trial of Ad26.COV2.S vaccine versus placebo. The receptors were gathered from a person aged 18-65 years who received the Ad26.COV2.S COVID-19 vaccine or a placebo.

V is TRBV6-1 and J is TRBJ1-5; D gene uncertain. Germline loops: CDR1 MNHNS, CDR2 SASEGT. V lost 1 base to trimming and J lost 7 bases, with 14 bases between them. This CDR3 is built from 15 residues. The CDR3 DNA is TGTGCCAGCAGTGAAGTCCGGTCCCCCGGCCAGCCCCAGCATTTT. Its translation: CASSEVRSPGQPQHF.

V usage is TRBV19 and J usage is TRBJ1-1; D is ambiguous. Germline assignment: CDR1 LNHDA and CDR2 SQIVND (reference sequence). CDR3 length: 15 amino acids. Trimming removed 4 bases from V and 1 base from J, with 13 bases in between. The CDR3 here is CASSSPHGANTEAFF. The CDR3 bases are TGTGCCAGTAGTAGCCCCCACGGAGCGAACACTGAAGCTTTCTTT.

The chain carries TRBV9 and TRBJ2-1; 8 positions agree with TRBD2. After removal of 4 bases from V and 0 bases from J, the junction contained 18 bases not matched to a gene. The germline gives CDR1 SGDLS, CDR2 YYNGEE. The CDR3 length is 20 residues. This CDR3 is CASSMGTGLGPQSSYNEQFF. CDR3 sequence (DNA): TGTGCCAGCAGCATGGGGACGGGACTAGGCCCCCAAAGCTCCTACAATGAGCAGTTCTTC.

This clone was seen once. The gene calls are TRBV7-9 and TRBJ1-1, with 8 bases that match TRBD1. The CDR3 is 19 residues long. After removal of 1 base from V and 1 base from J, the junction contained 14 bases not matched to a gene. Germline CDR1 and CDR2: SEHNR and FQNEAQ (reference sequence). The CDR3 DNA reads as TGTGCCAGCAGCTTAGGCCCTGGACAGGGCTCGCTACGGAACACTGAAGCTTTCTTT. It translates to CASSLGPGQGSLRNTEAFF.

This chain connects TRBV5-1 to TRBJ1-2; D unclear. V was cut by 5 bases and J by 4 bases, with 9 bases left in between. The germline V gene encodes CDR1 SGHRS and CDR2 YFSETQ. The CDR3 has 12 residues. The DNA for the CDR3 is TGCGCCAGCAGTCCAACGGGCTATGGCTACACCTTC. The encoded protein is CASSPTGYGYTF.

The V gene is TRBV21-1, the J gene TRBJ1-3; no check of the table's D call, TRBD1, against the DNA was made. TRBV21-1 counts as a pseudogene. The CDR3 has 14 amino acids. CDR3 nucleotides: TGTGCCAGCAGCATTCGACAGGTTGGAAACACCATATATTTT. The encoded protein is CASSIRQVGNTIYF.

This rearrangement joins TRBV11-2 to TRBJ2-6; possible D gene TRBD1, 6 bases. V was cut by 5 bases and J by 0 bases, with 11 bases left in between. The CDR3 spans 16 residues. Germline CDR1 SGHAT, CDR2 FQNNGV. CDR3 in amino acids: CASSPVGGSGANVLTF. CDR3 nucleotides: TGTGCCAGCAGCCCGGTAGGGGGCTCTGGGGCCAACGTCCTGACTTTC.

The CDR3 region is CAHRQGLNTEAFF. In DNA, the CDR3 is TGTGCCCATAGACAGGGTCTGAACACTGAAGCTTTCTTT. The V gene is TRBV30, the J gene TRBJ1-1; TRBD1 matches at 7 bases. V shed 8 bases, J shed 0 bases, and the junction held 6 bases outside the gene matches. Germline assignment: CDR1 GTSNPN and CDR2 SVGIG (reference sequence). There are 13 residues in the CDR3.

This chain links TRBV28 with TRBJ1-2; 9 bases are a match to TRBD1. Per the germline V gene, CDR1 is MDHEN and CDR2 is SYDVKM. This CDR3 spans 15 amino acids. V was clipped by 3 bases and J by 5 bases; unmatched bases: 7. The chain's CDR3 is CASSFIGTGLYGYTF. DNA of the CDR3: TGTGCCAGCAGTTTTATCGGGACAGGGCTATATGGCTACACCTTC.

The chain recombines TRBV4-3 with TRBJ2-1; D is undetermined. Germline V gene data show CDR1 as LGHNA and CDR2 as YSLEER. CDR3 length: 17 residues. V shed 3 bases and J shed 0 bases, with 15 bases lying between them. The CDR3 DNA sequence: TGCGCCAGCAGCCAGGACCTCCGGGTCGGCTCCTACAATGAGCAGTTCTTC. As protein: CASSQDLRVGSYNEQFF.

This chain uses TRBV14 with TRBJ2-1; 11 nucleotides agree with TRBD2. The CDR3 covers 15 residues. CDR1 is SGHDN and CDR2 is FVKESK in the germline V gene. J was trimmed by 5 bases and V by 3 bases; bases with no gene match: 3. Here the CDR3 reads CASSQTSGTHNEQFF. As DNA, the CDR3 is TGTGCCAGCAGCCAGACTAGCGGGACCCACAATGAGCAGTTCTTC.

The chain has TRBV28 and TRBJ1-2; perhaps TRBD1 as D (6 bases). V was clipped by 6 bases and J by 8 bases, with 25 bases between them. Germline V gives CDR1 MDHEN, CDR2 SYDVKM. The CDR3 spans 16 residues. The chain's CDR3 is CASRSPEGQRVRGYTF. The CDR3 DNA is TGTGCCAGCAGGAGCCCCGAAGGACAGCGAGTTCGGGGCTACACCTTC.

This chain joins TRBV3-1 (or the pseudogene TRBV3-2) and TRBJ2-3; no reliable D call. The CDR3 is made up of 14 amino acids. Germline CDR1 is LGHDT and CDR2 is YNNKEL (reference sequence). Deletions cut 0 bases from V and 2 bases from J, with 6 bases between. DNA of the CDR3: TGTGCCAGCAGCCAAGAAGCCCACACAGATACGCAGTATTTT. As protein: CASSQEAHTDTQYF.

A few counts support this clone. CDR3 sequence (DNA): TGTGCCAGCTCACCGTACGAGACGAATCCGGCCCTAACTTATGGCTACACCTTC. Translating gives CASSPYETNPALTYGYTF. The gene calls are TRBV18 and TRBJ1-2; D unclear. The CDR3 is 18 residues long. The V end lost 3 bases, the J end lost 5 bases, and 25 bases lay between the germline ends. Germline V gene data show CDR1 as KGHSH and CDR2 as LQKENI.

To note about this clone: Other DNA sequences in this specimen translate into the identical CDR3. The chain carries TRBV6-5 and TRBJ2-7, with D unresolved. Germline CDR1 is MNHEY and CDR2 is SVGAGI. Trimming shortened V by 0 bases and J by 7 bases, and 4 bases separated the two germline ends. This CDR3 is built from 11 residues. This CDR3 reads CASSYSGEQYF. CDR3 DNA: TGTGCCAGCAGTTACTCCGGGGAGCAGTACTTC.

This clone was picked up one time. This chain joins TRBV7-2 and TRBJ2-1; the match to TRBD2 covers 14 bases. The length of the CDR3 is 16 residues. Germline CDR1 reads SGHTA; CDR2 reads FQGNSA. The J segment lost 10 bases and the V segment lost 4 bases, leaving 9 bases of the junction unmatched. CDR3 region: CASSSDGTSGSREQFF. The CDR3 DNA sequence: TGTGCCAGCAGCTCTGACGGGACTAGCGGGAGTCGAGAGCAGTTCTTC.